This passage covers 2 T cell receptor beta chains from one sample sequenced in a study of shared clonotypes between healthy human individuals. Here immunoSEQ multiplex PCR was the method, and the copy in TCRdb shows in-frame clones only, minus some. Of nearly 750,000 clones listed, 55% to 80% are singletons. Specimen: memory CD4+ T cells sorted from blood. The sample's subset: CD45RA-negative fraction. The receptors here all came from a woman aged 25 to 39 in good health.

Points on this clone: This specimen includes other DNA sequences encoding the same CDR3. The genes are TRBV19 and TRBJ1-3; D ambiguous. Germline V gene lookup returns CDR1 LNHDA and CDR2 SQIVND (reference sequence). The V and J ends lost 2 bases and 1 base respectively, with 3 bases between them. The CDR3 loop spans 13 amino acids. CDR3 coding DNA: TGTGCCAGTAGTATACAATCTGGAAACACCATATATTTT. Translated: CASSIQSGNTIYF.

Details on this clone: This could be a read error, since a much larger clone is one nucleotide away. Other nucleotide sequences from this sample produce the same CDR3. The chain is built from TRBV7-2 and TRBJ1-1, with D unresolved. Germline assignment: CDR1 SGHTA and CDR2 FQGNSA. V shed 2 bases and J shed 3 bases, with 7 bases lying between them. The CDR3 has 13 residues. The CDR3, as DNA: TGTGCCAGCAGCTTATGGGAGGACACTGAAGCTTTCTTT. Protein sequence: CASSLWEDTEAFF. Together with reference TRBV7-2 and TRBJ1-1, the CDR3 gives the full variable domain: GAGVSQSPSNKVTEKGKDVELRCDPISGHTALYWYRQSLGQGLEFLIYFQGNSAPDKSGLPSDRFSAERTGGSVSTLTIQRTQQEDSAVYLCASSLWEDTEAFFGQGTRLTVV.